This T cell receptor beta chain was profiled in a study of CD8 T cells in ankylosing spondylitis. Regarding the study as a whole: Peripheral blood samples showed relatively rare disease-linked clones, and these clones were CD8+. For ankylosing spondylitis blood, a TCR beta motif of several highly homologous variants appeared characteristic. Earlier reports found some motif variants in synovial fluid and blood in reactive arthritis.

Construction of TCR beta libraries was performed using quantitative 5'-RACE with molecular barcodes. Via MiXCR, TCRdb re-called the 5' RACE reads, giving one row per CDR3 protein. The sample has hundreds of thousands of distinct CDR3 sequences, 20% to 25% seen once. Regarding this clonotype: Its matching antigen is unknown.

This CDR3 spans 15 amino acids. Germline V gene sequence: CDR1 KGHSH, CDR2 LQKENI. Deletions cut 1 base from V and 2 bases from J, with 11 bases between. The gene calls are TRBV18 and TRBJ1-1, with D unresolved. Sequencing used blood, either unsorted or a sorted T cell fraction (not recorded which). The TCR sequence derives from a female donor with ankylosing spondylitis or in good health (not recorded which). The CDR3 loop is CASSPRDQSNTEAFF. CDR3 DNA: TGTGCCAGCTCACCACGGGATCAATCAAACACTGAAGCTTTCTTT.